This T cell receptor beta chain was captured in a study of PD-L1 blockade in urothelial cancer. Study-wide context: Intravenous atezolizumab, 1,200 mg every 3 weeks, was begun by patients in the mid-2010s. Prior chemotherapy in patients spanned 0 to 3 regimens. After treatment start, blood was analyzed at 3 weeks (second dose) and at 6 weeks.

The time point: peripheral blood 6 weeks after treatment start. This CDR3 has 12 residues. V gave up 8 bases and J gave up 5 bases; unmatched junction bases: 5. Per germline, CDR1 MNHEY and CDR2 SVGAGI. Assay used: immunoSEQ multiplex PCR; TCRdb lists only in-frame clones, some missing. This sample has about 110,000 clones, with around 93% found just once. J is TRBJ2-5 and V is TRBV6-5, with 7 bases that match TRBD2. Here the sequenced sample was PBMCs, taken around atezolizumab (anti-PD-L1) treatment. This sequence was found in a man in his sixties with urothelial cancer. The DNA of the CDR3 is TGTGCCAGCCTCGGGGGGTCGGAGACCCAGTACTTC. It is translated as CASLGGSETQYF.